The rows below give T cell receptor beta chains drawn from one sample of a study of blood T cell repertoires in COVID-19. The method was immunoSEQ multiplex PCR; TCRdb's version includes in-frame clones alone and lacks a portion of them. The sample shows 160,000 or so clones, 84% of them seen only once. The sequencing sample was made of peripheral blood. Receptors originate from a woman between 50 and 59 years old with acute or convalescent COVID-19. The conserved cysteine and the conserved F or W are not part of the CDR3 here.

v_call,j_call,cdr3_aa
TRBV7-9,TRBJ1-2,ASSLALSSRGYT
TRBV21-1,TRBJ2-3,ASSFAGTSGNTDTQY
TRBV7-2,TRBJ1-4,ASSLDRTTNEKLF
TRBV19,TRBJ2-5,ASSGGLKETQY
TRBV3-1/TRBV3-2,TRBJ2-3,ASSRVGATDTQY
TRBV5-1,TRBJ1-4,ASSLTGGSYEKLF
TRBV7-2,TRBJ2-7,ASSLVGGHEQY
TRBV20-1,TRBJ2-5,SAERLETQY
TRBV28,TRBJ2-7,ASSSPGLAVTYEQY
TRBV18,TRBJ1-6,ASSPPGSPLH
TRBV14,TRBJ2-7,ASSQSGVEQY
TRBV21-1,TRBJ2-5,ASSNTGEEFGETQY
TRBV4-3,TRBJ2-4,ASSQDRPVNIQY
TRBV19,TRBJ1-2,ASSHGQPRNYGYT
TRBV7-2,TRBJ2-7,ASTDRGRDEQY
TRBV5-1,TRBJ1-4,ASSSDRRNEKLF
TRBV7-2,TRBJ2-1,ASSRASGTYNEQF
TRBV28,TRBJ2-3,ASSQTGDSTDTQY
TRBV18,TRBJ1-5,ASQGQVNQPQH
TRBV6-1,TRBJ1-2,ASSENPRVNYGYT
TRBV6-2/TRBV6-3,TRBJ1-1,ASSYSIPAEAF
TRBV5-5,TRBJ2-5,ASSLGVAGWETQY
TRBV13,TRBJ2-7,ASSRPSGRDEQY
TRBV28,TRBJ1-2,ASSLPGVNYGYT
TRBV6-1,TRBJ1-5,ASSEGAGTEEQH
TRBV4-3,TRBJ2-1,ASSQVWAYNEQF
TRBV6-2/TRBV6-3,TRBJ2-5,ASSRGGLYQETQY
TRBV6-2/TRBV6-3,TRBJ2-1,ASSKMRREGLGEQF
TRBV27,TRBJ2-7,ASSATGGVSYEQY
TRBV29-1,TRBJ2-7,SVRTSRSYEQY
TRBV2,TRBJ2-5,ATHAGGETQY
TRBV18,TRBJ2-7,ASSQISGPNEQY
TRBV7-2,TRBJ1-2,ASSPADSGGYT
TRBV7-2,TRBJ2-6,ASSPGTVNVLT
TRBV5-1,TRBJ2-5,ATHRSPGAQETQY
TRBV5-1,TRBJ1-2,ASSNEGQGYGYT
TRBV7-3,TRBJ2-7,ASSPSGGLNEQY
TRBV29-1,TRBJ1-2,SVPTGADYGYT
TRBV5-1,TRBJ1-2,ASSLGGRAYGYT
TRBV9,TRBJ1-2,ASSPVRGNYGYT
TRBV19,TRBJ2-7,ATVGQSAYEQY
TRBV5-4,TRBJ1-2,ASSLFRVTIDGYT
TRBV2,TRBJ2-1,ASSDGTGGPNEQF
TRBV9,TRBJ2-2,ASSVGALTGGGRTGELF
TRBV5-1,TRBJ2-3,ASSSWQGQSTDTQY
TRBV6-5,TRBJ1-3,ASSLAGGRKWY
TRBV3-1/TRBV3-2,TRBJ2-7,ASSPTSATYEQY
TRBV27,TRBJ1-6,ASSLGQKNSPLH
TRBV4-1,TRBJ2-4,ASSQDWDRGDIQY
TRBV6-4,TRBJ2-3,ARACGRAVDTQY
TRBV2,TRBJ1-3,ASSAGQGAGNTIY
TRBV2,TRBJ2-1,ASLAGPIRTNYDEQF
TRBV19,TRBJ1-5,ASSIDWQGSNQPQH
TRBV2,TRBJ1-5,ASTGTGENQPQH
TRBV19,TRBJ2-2,ASSSAARVSNTGELF
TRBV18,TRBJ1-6,ASSIADVGTSPLH
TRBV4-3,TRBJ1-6,ASSQDTSSDNSPLH
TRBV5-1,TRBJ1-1,ASSLDQGARTEAF